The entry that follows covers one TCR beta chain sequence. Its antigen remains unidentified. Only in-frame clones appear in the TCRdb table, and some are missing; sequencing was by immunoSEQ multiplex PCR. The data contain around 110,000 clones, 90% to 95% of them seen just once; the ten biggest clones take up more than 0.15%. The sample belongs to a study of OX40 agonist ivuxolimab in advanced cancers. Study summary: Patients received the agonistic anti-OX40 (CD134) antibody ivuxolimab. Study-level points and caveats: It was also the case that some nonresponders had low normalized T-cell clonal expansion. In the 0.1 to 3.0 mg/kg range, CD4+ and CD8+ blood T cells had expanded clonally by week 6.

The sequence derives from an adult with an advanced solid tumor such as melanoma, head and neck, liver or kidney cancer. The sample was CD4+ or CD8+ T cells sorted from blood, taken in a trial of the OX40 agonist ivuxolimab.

The CDR3 DNA is TGTGCCAGCAGTTTACAGGGAGGTCTCTCCTACGAGCAGTACTTC. Protein product: CASSLQGGLSYEQYF. V gene TRBV27 combines with J gene TRBJ2-7; tentatively, D is TRBD2 (6 bases). There are 15 residues in the CDR3. Trimming stripped 2 bases from V and 0 bases from J, with 11 bases between. Germline CDR1 reads MNHEY; CDR2 reads SMNVEV (reference sequence).